This T cell receptor beta chain was found in a study of Graves' ophthalmopathy and Graves' hyperthyroidism. The TCR beta CDR3 regions underwent amplification from RNA transcripts. A first-round RT-PCR used HTBI primers, followed by a second-round multiplex PCR. Via MiXCR, TCRdb re-called the multiplex PCR reads, giving one row per CDR3 protein. There are around 1.1 million distinct CDR3 sequences in the sample; about 38% occur only once, and around 10% lies in the top ten. Trimming left V 3 bases short and J 10 bases short, with 19 bases between. The germline V gene has CDR1 LNHNV and CDR2 YYDKDF (reference sequence). The CDR3 runs to 16 residues. Study results and caveats: Thyroid clonotypes that were expanded above 0.001 frequency mostly also appeared in blood.

No donor had other autoimmune disease, uncontrolled infection, pregnancy or lactation. Reliance was placed on clinical symptoms, serum thyroxine, TRAb, thyroid ultrasound and orbital computed tomography for diagnosis. Concerning this clonotype itself: As yet, its antigen is unknown.

V and J are TRBV15 and TRBJ1-6; D unclear. Sequencing input: peripheral blood or thyroid tissue (not recorded which). This receptor was identified in an adult man with Graves' hyperthyroidism. For the CDR3, the DNA is TGTGCCACCAGCAGCCAAGACCACGGGGTAGGCTCACCCCTCCACTTT. This gives the protein CATSSQDHGVGSPLHF.